This T cell receptor (beta chain) was observed in a study of PD-L1 blockade in urothelial cancer. Between the trimmed V and J ends, which lost 4 bases and 4 bases, there was a span of 12 bases. This CDR3 spans 14 amino acids. The V gene's germline CDR1 is MNHNY and CDR2 SVGAGI (reference sequence). As regards this clone: Its antigen is not known.

Profiled with immunoSEQ multiplex PCR; TCRdb holds only in-frame clones, not every one. The sample consists of 40,000 to 60,000 clones, about 86% of them appearing once. Broader study findings: Better survival was predicted when blood TCR clonality before treatment fell below the median.

Sample time point: pretreatment peripheral blood. This chain uses TRBV6-6 with TRBJ2-3, with D perhaps TRBD2 (5 bases). The specimen was PBMCs, collected around atezolizumab (anti-PD-L1) treatment. This clonotype originated in a man between 65 and 79 years old with urothelial cancer. In DNA form, the CDR3 reads TGTGCCAGCAGTTCCCCTGGAGGTGCAGATACGCAGTATTTT. This gives the protein CASSSPGGADTQYF.